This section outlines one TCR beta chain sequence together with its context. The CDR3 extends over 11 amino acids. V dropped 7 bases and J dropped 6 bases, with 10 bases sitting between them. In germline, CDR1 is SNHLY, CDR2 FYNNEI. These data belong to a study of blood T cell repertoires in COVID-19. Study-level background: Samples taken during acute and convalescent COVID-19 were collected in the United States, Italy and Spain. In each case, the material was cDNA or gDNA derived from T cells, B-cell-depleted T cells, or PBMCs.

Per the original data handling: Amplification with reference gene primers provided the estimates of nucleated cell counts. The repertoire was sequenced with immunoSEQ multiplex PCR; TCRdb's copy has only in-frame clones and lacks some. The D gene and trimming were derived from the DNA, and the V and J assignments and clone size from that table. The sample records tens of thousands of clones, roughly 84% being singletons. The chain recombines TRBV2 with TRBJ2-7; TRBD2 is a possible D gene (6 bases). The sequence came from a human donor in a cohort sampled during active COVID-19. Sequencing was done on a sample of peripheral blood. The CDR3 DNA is TGTGCCAGCAATGGAGGGGTCGAGCAGTACTTC. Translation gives CASNGGVEQYF. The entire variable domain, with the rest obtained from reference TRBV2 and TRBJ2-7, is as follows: EPEVTQTPSHQVTQMGQEVILRCVPISNHLYFYWYRQILGQKVEFLVSFYNNEISEKSEIFDDQFSVERPDGSNFTLKIRSTKLEDSAMYFCASNGGVEQYFGPGTRLTVT.